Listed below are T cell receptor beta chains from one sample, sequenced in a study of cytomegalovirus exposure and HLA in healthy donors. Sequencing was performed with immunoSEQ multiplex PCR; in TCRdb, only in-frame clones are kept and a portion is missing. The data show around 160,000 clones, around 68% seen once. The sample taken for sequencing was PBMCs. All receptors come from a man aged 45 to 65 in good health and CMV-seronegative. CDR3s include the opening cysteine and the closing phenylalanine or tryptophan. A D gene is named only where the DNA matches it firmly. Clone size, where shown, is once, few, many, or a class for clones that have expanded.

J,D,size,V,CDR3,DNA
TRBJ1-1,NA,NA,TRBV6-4,CASSFDRNTEAFF,TGTGCCAGCAGTTTTGACAGGAACACTGAAGCTTTCTTT
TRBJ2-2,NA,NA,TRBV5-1,CASSPGQFANTGELFF,TGCGCCAGCAGCCCTGGACAGTTCGCGAACACCGGGGAGCTGTTTTTT
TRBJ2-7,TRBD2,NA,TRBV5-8,CASSLGTSVDEQYF,TGTGCCAGCAGCCTCGGGACTAGCGTGGATGAGCAGTACTTC
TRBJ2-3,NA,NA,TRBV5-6,CASSSLEDYTDTQYF,TGTGCCAGCAGTTCACTAGAGGACTACACAGATACGCAGTATTTT
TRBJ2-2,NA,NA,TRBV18,CASSPGADTGELFF,TGTGCCAGCTCACCAGGGGCGGATACCGGGGAGCTGTTTTTT
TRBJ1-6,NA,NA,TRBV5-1,CASSLSSTNSPLHF,TGCGCCAGCAGCTTGTCCTCTACTAATTCACCCCTCCACTTT
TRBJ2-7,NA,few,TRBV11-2,CASSPNRQSYEQYF,TGTGCCAGCAGCCCAAATCGACAGTCCTACGAGCAGTACTTC
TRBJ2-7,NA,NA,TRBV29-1,CSVEDGGVGSYEQYF,TGCAGCGTTGAAGATGGAGGGGTAGGTTCCTACGAGCAGTACTTC
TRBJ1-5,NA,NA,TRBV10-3,CASRPSGGTFGGNQPQHF,TGTGCCAGCAGGCCTAGCGGGGGGACGTTCGGGGGCAATCAGCCCCAGCATTTT
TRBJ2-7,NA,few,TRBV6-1,CASSELGASYEQYF,TGTGCCAGCAGTGAACTGGGGGCCTCCTACGAGCAGTACTTC
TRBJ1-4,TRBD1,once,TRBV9,CASSTRTGGSEKLFF,TGTGCCAGCAGCACCCGGACAGGGGGCAGTGAAAAACTGTTTTTT
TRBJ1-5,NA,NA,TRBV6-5,CASRRQVNQPQHF,TGTGCCAGCAGGCGACAGGTCAATCAGCCCCAGCATTTT
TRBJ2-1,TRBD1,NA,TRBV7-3,CASSLRFGTGEVEQFF,TGTGCCAGCAGCTTAAGGTTTGGGACAGGGGAGGTTGAGCAGTTCTTC
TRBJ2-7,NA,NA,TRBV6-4,CASSDRRSLLDEQYF,TGTGCCAGCAGTGACAGGAGGTCTCTACTAGACGAGCAGTACTTC
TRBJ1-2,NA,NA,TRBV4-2,CASSQDRGNYGYTF,TGTGCCAGCAGCCAAGACAGGGGTAACTATGGCTACACCTTC
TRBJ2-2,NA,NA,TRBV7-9,CASSLRRQGRAGELFF,TGTGCCAGCAGTTTGAGGAGACAGGGGAGGGCCGGGGAGCTGTTTTTT
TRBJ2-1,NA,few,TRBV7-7,CASSLVIGHEQFF,TGTGCTAGCAGCTTAGTAATTGGCCACGAGCAGTTCTTC
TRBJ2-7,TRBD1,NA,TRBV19,CASSIEQGSSYEQYF,TGTGCCAGTAGTATCGAACAGGGGAGCTCCTACGAGCAGTACTTC
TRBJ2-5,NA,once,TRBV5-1,CASSGGQGETQYF,TGCGCCAGCAGCGGGGGACAAGGAGAGACCCAGTACTTC
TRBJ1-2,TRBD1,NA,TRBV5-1,CASSLAAGQGARGYTF,TGCGCCAGCAGCTTGGCCGCCGGACAGGGGGCGCGAGGCTACACCTTC
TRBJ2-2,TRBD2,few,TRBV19,CASGGLGLNTGELFF,TGTGCCAGTGGGGGACTAGGACTGAACACCGGGGAGCTGTTTTTT
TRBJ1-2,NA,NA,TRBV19,CASSMGGYGYTF,TGTGCCAGTAGTATGGGGGGGTATGGCTACACCTTC
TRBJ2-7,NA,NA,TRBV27,CASSPSGVLSYEQYF,TGTGCCAGCAGTCCATCAGGGGTCCTATCCTACGAGCAGTACTTC
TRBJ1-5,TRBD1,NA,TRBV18,CASSHQATGAGNQPQHF,TGTGCCAGCTCACACCAAGCGACAGGGGCAGGCAATCAGCCCCAGCATTTT
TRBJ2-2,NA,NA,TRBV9,CASSVEGGAGGLFF,TGTGCCAGCAGCGTAGAAGGGGGCGCCGGGGGGCTGTTTTTT
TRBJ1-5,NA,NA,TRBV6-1,CASSEDRHSNQPQHF,TGTGCCAGCAGCGAGGACAGACATAGCAATCAGCCCCAGCATTTT
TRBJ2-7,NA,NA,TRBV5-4,CASSLDRTYEQYF,TGTGCCAGCAGCTTAGACAGGACCTACGAGCAGTACTTC
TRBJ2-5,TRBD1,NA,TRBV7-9,CASSLLGQGTETQYF,TGTGCCAGCAGCTTACTGGGACAGGGTACGGAGACCCAGTACTTC
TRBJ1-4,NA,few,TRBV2,CASTLGGVTNEKLFF,TGTGCCAGCACGTTGGGGGGGGTTACTAATGAAAAACTGTTTTTT
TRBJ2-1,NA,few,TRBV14,CASSRKLRTSTHNEQFF,TGTGCCAGCAGCCGAAAGCTACGGACATCCACTCACAATGAGCAGTTCTTC
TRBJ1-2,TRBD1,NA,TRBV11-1,CASSMGQGGYGYTF,TGTGCCAGCAGCATGGGACAGGGGGGCTATGGCTACACCTTC
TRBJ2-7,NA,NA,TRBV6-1,CASGFTGTYEQYF,TGTGCCAGCGGTTTTACAGGCACCTACGAGCAGTACTTC
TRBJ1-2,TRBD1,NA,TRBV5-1,CASSPGQGNYGYTF,TGCGCCAGCAGCCCGGGACAGGGTAACTATGGCTACACCTTC
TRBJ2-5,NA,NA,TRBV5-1,CASSLEGGGNDKTQYF,TGCGCCAGCAGCTTGGAGGGTGGGGGGAACGACAAGACCCAGTACTTC
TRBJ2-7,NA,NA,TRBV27,CASSPNPTGYEQYF,TGTGCCAGCAGTCCGAATCCTACAGGATACGAGCAGTACTTC
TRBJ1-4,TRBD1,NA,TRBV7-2,CASSRTGTTNEKLFF,TGTGCCAGCAGCCGGACAGGGACGACTAATGAAAAACTGTTTTTT
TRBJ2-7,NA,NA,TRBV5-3,CARWVGDYEQYF,TGTGCCAGATGGGTCGGGGACTACGAGCAGTACTTC
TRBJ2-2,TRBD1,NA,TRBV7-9,CASSLAQGGTGELFF,TGTGCCAGCAGCTTAGCACAGGGGGGCACCGGGGAGCTGTTTTTT
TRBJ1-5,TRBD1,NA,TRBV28,CASSPQGAHRPQHF,TGTGCCAGCAGCCCACAGGGGGCCCACCGGCCCCAGCATTTT
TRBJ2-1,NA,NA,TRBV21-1,CASSKVLRTSPNNEQFF,TGTGCCAGCAGCAAAGTACTGCGGACTAGCCCTAACAATGAGCAGTTCTTC
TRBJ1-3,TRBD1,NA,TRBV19,CAASEGASGNTIYF,TGTGCCGCCTCGGAGGGGGCCTCTGGAAACACCATATATTTT
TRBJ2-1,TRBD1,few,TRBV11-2,CASSLIQGAAAYNEQFF,TGTGCCAGCAGCTTAATCCAGGGGGCCGCGGCCTACAATGAGCAGTTCTTC
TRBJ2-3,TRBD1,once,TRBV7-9,CASSLGDRSTDTQYF,TGTGCCAGCAGCTTAGGGGACAGGTCGACAGATACGCAGTATTTT
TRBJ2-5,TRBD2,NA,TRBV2,CASSEGSGGLIVTQYF,TGTGCCAGCAGTGAAGGGAGCGGGGGGCTAATTGTGACCCAGTACTTC
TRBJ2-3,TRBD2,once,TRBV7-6,CASSTEQVAGDPFTDTQYF,TGTGCCAGCAGCACCGAGCAGGTAGCGGGGGACCCCTTCACAGATACGCAGTATTTT
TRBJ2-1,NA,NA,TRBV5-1,CASSRETGWHEQFF,TGCGCCAGCAGTCGCGAAACAGGGTGGCATGAGCAGTTCTTC
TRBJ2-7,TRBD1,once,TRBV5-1,CASSSGGTGASRYF,TGCGCCAGCAGCTCCGGCGGGACAGGGGCTTCGCGGTACTTC
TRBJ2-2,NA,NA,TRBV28,CASSFLNTGELFF,TGTGCCAGCAGTTTTCTGAACACCGGGGAGCTGTTTTTT
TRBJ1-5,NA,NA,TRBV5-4,CASSYREGNQPQHF,TGTGCCAGCAGCTATAGGGAGGGGAATCAGCCCCAGCATTTT
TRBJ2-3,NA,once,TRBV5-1,CASSFTDSTDTQYF,TGCGCCAGCAGCTTCACAGATAGCACAGATACGCAGTATTTT
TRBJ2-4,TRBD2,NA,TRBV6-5,CASSLAGEAKNIQYF,TGTGCCAGCAGTCTAGCGGGGGAGGCCAAAAACATTCAGTACTTC
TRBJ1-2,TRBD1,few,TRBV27,CASRASGTGVNYGYTF,TGTGCCAGCAGAGCCTCCGGGACAGGGGTAAACTATGGCTACACCTTC
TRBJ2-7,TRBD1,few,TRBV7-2,CASSPRTGRRKNEQYF,TGTGCCAGCAGCCCGCGGACAGGGCGAAGGAAAAACGAGCAGTACTTC
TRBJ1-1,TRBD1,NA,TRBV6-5,CASSFDRVLTEAFF,TGTGCCAGCAGTTTCGACAGGGTTCTCACTGAAGCTTTCTTT
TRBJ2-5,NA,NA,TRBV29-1,CSSTRWETQYF,TGCAGCTCCACTAGGTGGGAGACCCAGTACTTC
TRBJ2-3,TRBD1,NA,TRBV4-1,CASSQGTGGWADTQYF,TGCGCCAGCAGCCAAGGGACAGGGGGCTGGGCAGATACGCAGTATTTT
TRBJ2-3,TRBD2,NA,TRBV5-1,CASSPGLAGGRADTQYF,TGCGCCAGCAGCCCGGGACTAGCGGGGGGGCGTGCAGATACGCAGTATTTT